The 21 T cell receptor beta chains presented below share a single source sample, sequenced in a study of human T cells and chemical hapten exposure. TCRdb re-analysed the RACE reads in MiXCR, keeping a single row per CDR3 protein. The sample comprises approximately 90,000 distinct CDR3 sequences, approximately 9.9% of which are singletons, and roughly 2% rests with the top ten. Specified time point: patch test 2, 6 weeks after DPC sensitization. Noted treatment: therapeutic diphenylcyclopropenone sensitization with weekly scalp DPC. This specimen consisted of whole blood, obtained in connection with sensitization to the hapten diphenylcyclopropenone (DPC). These receptors all come from a middle-aged man with alopecia areata. Some clones in this sample may be carry-over from other donors' samples.

There are a few counts of this clonotype. One junction end does not reproduce the germline sequence, and a read error may be involved. V gene TRBV7-9 combines with J gene TRBJ2-1; D remains unclear. This CDR3 has 8 residues. Germline V gene lookup returns CDR1 SEHNR and CDR2 FQNEAQ (reference sequence). CDR3 protein: CASSLTLF. The CDR3 bases are TGTGCCAGCAGCTTAACGCTTTTC.

This clonotype was seen more than once but under ten times. V and J are TRBV7-2 and TRBJ2-2; D possibly corresponds to TRBD2 (7 bases). The CDR3 length is 17 residues. V was clipped by 3 bases and J by 0 bases, with 14 bases between them. The germline CDR1 and CDR2 sequences are SGHTA and FQGNSA. DNA of the CDR3: TGTGCCAGCAGCTTTGGGGGGGCAAGCTCGAACACCGGGGAGCTGTTTTTT. Protein product: CASSFGGASSNTGELFF.

This clonotype has ten or more counts. J is TRBJ2-3 and V is TRBV2; no clear D. Germline CDR1 reads SNHLY; CDR2 reads FYNNEI. Trimming took off 7 bases at V and 6 bases at J, with 8 bases between the two ends. The CDR3 loop spans 11 amino acids. In DNA, the CDR3 is TGTGCCAGCAAGAATCTGGATACGCAGTATTTT. It encodes CASKNLDTQYF.

This clonotype was counted at least ten times. The chain uses TRBV28 and TRBJ1-6; D might be TRBD1 (5 bases). This CDR3 has 19 residues. From germline, CDR1 is MDHEN and CDR2 SYDVKM. V shed 1 base and J shed 6 bases, with 22 bases lying between them. CDR3 bases: TGTGCCAGCAGTTTATATCCAGGGTCGGGGGATGGGGGTAATTCACCCCTCCACTTT. Translated, it gives CASSLYPGSGDGGNSPLHF.

This clonotype occurred a few times. This chain uses TRBV20-1 with TRBJ2-7; D might be TRBD2 (6 bases). Trimming took off 0 bases at V and 0 bases at J, with 12 bases between the two ends. Germline V CDR1 and CDR2: DFQATT, SNEGSKA (reference sequence). The CDR3 runs to 15 residues. For the CDR3, the DNA is TGCAGTGCTAGAGAGGAGCGGGCTAGCTCCTACGAGCAGTACTTC. Its protein is CSAREERASSYEQYF.

This clonotype was seen a few times. This sequence joins TRBV29-1 and TRBJ1-1; 9 nucleotides match TRBD1. The V gene end was trimmed by 3 bases and the J gene end by 4 bases; junction bases not matched to a gene: 3. CDR3 size: 13 residues. Germline V CDR1 and CDR2: SQVTM, ANQGSEA. The CDR3 nucleotides are TGCAGCGTTGAGGTGACAGGGGGCACTGAAGCTTTCTTT. Its protein product is CSVEVTGGTEAFF.

The gene calls are TRBV9 and TRBJ2-5; TRBD1 agrees at 7 bases. Trimming at V came to 2 bases and at J to 0 bases, leaving 7 bases not matched to a gene. Germline CDR1 and CDR2: SGDLS and YYNGEE. This CDR3 comprises 16 residues. As DNA, the CDR3 is TGTGCCAGCAGCGTTACCGGGACAGCGTACCAAGAGACCCAGTACTTC. It encodes CASSVTGTAYQETQYF.

This clonotype was seen a handful of times. This chain links TRBV9 with TRBJ2-1; 7 bases align to TRBD2. This CDR3 is 16 amino acids long. Unmatched junction bases numbered 9, after V lost 5 bases and J lost 1 base. Looked up from germline, CDR1 is SGDLS and CDR2 is YYNGEE. In nucleotides, the CDR3 is TGTGCCAGCAGTCTGAGGGGCGGGAGATCCTACAATGAGCAGTTCTTC. Protein: CASSLRGGRSYNEQFF.

This clonotype has just a few counts. The chain links TRBV27 to TRBJ2-1; 14 bases fit TRBD2. V gave up 4 bases and J gave up 4 bases; unmatched junction bases: 6. Per germline, CDR1 MNHEY and CDR2 SMNVEV (reference sequence). The CDR3 has 17 residues. The CDR3 nucleotides read TGTGCCAGCAGTTGGGGACTAGCGGGAGTATCATACAATGAGCAGTTCTTC. Residues: CASSWGLAGVSYNEQFF.

This clonotype was found a few times. The chain couples TRBV28 to TRBJ2-7, with D tentatively TRBD1 or TRBD2 (5 bases each). The CDR3 contains 14 residues. Germline V gene lookup returns CDR1 MDHEN and CDR2 SYDVKM. V was clipped by 3 bases and J by 5 bases, with 14 bases between them. The CDR3 here is CASSLAGAPDEQYF. CDR3 sequence (DNA): TGTGCCAGCAGTTTGGCCGGGGCGCCAGACGAGCAGTACTTC.

In its sample, this clonotype was seen a few times. The chain carries TRBV4-1 and TRBJ2-1, with unresolved D. Trimming removed 1 base at V and 5 bases at J, with 9 bases between. Germline-derived CDR1 and CDR2 are MGHRA and YSYEKL. This CDR3 is built from 14 residues. DNA of the CDR3: TGCGCCAGCAGCCAAGTGGGCCTGAACAATGAGCAGTTCTTC. Its translation is CASSQVGLNNEQFF.

This clonotype was detected many times. The chain carries TRBV28 and TRBJ2-1; TRBD2 agrees at 11 bases. CDR1 is MDHEN and CDR2 is SYDVKM in the germline V gene. The CDR3 is 15 amino acids. Trimming took 5 bases from V and 3 from J; bases not matched to a gene: 3. The CDR3 region is CASSPGLADYNEQFF. The DNA for the CDR3 is TGTGCCAGCAGTCCGGGACTAGCGGACTACAATGAGCAGTTCTTC.

The chain has TRBV20-1 and TRBJ2-7; 8 bases fit TRBD2. This CDR3 has 15 residues. CDR1 is DFQATT, CDR2 SNEGSKA, per germline (reference sequence). The junction had 7 bases not matched to a gene; V was cut back by 3 bases and J by 0 bases. Here the CDR3 reads CSASPLAGVSYEQYF. Here the CDR3 DNA reads TGCAGTGCTAGCCCCCTAGCGGGCGTCTCCTACGAGCAGTACTTC.

Details on this clonotype: This may be a read error, as it is one base from a much larger clone. The rearrangement joins TRBV3-1 to TRBJ1-1, with a possible D match to TRBD1 (6 bases). Trimming took 0 bases from V and 9 from J, leaving 17 bases between them. CDR1 LGHDT and CDR2 YNNKEL come from the germline V gene (reference sequence). CDR3 length: 15 residues. The CDR3 DNA is TGTGCCAGCAGCCAAGATCCGGGACAACATTCTAAAGCTTTCTTT. The encoded protein is CASSQDPGQHSKAFF.

This clonotype was picked up a small number of times. This chain connects TRBV19 to TRBJ1-5, with D tentatively TRBD1 (5 bases). This CDR3 region has 15 residues. Germline CDR1 LNHDA, CDR2 SQIVND (reference sequence). V was pared by 0 bases and J by 4 bases, with 10 bases between. DNA of the CDR3: TGTGCCAGTAGTATAGAAGGGACGGGGAATCAGCCCCAGCATTTT. Its protein is CASSIEGTGNQPQHF.

This clonotype was observed a handful of times. The chain recombines TRBV12-3 or TRBV12-4 with TRBJ1-1; D is uncertain. The CDR3 spans 15 residues. The V end was cut by 0 bases, the J end by 5 bases, with 13 bases between. This CDR3 is CASSLAQEVGTEAFF. CDR3 bases: TGTGCCAGCAGTTTAGCGCAGGAGGTGGGAACTGAAGCTTTCTTT.

The J gene is TRBJ2-7, the V gene TRBV5-1; D not certain. This CDR3 has 13 residues. Trimming removed 3 bases at V and 0 bases at J, with 7 bases between. CDR1 is SGHRS and CDR2 is YFSETQ in the germline V gene. This CDR3 is CASSSDNSYEQYV. CDR3 bases: TGCGCCAGCAGCTCTGACAACTCCTACGAGCAGTACGTC.

This chain connects TRBV7-2 to TRBJ1-1; unclear D gene. The germline V gene encodes CDR1 SGHTA and CDR2 FQGNSA. V was pared by 3 bases and J by 8 bases, with 10 bases between. The CDR3 extends over 12 amino acids. CDR3 loop: CASSLYRREAFF. The CDR3 DNA follows: TGTGCCAGCAGCTTGTATCGGCGGGAAGCTTTCTTT.

This clonotype was detected ten times or more. V gene TRBV6-1 combines with J gene TRBJ2-3; a weak D match, TRBD1 (6 bases). Per germline, CDR1 MNHNS and CDR2 SASEGT. This CDR3 is 18 amino acids long. Trimming took 6 bases from V and 0 from J, leaving 22 bases between them. The CDR3 is CASSPLAGTKTSTDTQYF. The CDR3 bases are TGTGCCAGCAGCCCGCTAGCCGGGACAAAGACTAGCACAGATACGCAGTATTTT.

Many counts were recorded for this clonotype. The chain recombines TRBV10-3 with TRBJ1-3; unclear D gene. The CDR3 extends over 14 amino acids. The ends were cut back, 2 bases at V and 4 bases at J, with 9 bases in the middle. Germline CDR1 is ENHRY and CDR2 is SYGVKD. CDR3 loop: CAISEDLAGNTIYF. CDR3 sequence (DNA): TGTGCCATCAGTGAGGATCTGGCGGGAAACACCATATATTTT.

In this sample, this clonotype turned up a few times. This rearrangement joins TRBV5-1 to TRBJ2-3; D gene ambiguous. Germline lookup yields CDR1 SGHRS and CDR2 YFSETQ. Trimming left V 0 bases short and J 1 base short, with 6 bases between. CDR3 length: 14 amino acids. This CDR3 reads CASSLDSGTDTQYF. Here the CDR3 DNA reads TGCGCCAGCAGCTTGGATTCTGGCACAGATACGCAGTATTTT. The whole variable domain, remainder taken from reference TRBV5-1 and TRBJ2-3, is KAGVTQTPRYLIKTRGQQVTLSCSPISGHRSVSWYQQTPGQGLQFLFEYFSETQRNKGNFPGRFSGRQFSNSRSEMNVSTLELGDSALYLCASSLDSGTDTQYFGPGTRLTVL.